This TCR beta chain was recorded in a study of shared clonotypes between healthy human individuals (dated by TCRdb to 2018 to 2020). Regarding the complete study: A few men and two women, aged 18 to 49 years, made up the cohort. For each donor, CD4 naive and CD4 memory were each run on three plates, CD8 naive on two plates, and CD8 memory on one plate. To increase sequencing depth and limit assay-specific biases, TCR repertoire library preparation and sequencing were carried out by different laboratories using diverse techniques. Per donor, leukapheresis produced somewhere between about 0.9 and 9.5 billion PBMCs. Blood TCR repertoires of a handful of healthy adults were deeply sequenced to estimate repertoire size and the extent of clonotype sharing between individuals.

General study outcomes and caveats: Sharing across several donors was observed for around 5% of naive CD4, 3.5% of naive CD8, roughly 2.3% of memory CD4, and around 0.44% of memory CD8 clonotypes. Based on pairwise subsampling, the degree of clonotype sharing among donors was expected to be affected by sequencing depth. Naive subsets generally had larger estimated clonotype richness than memory subsets did. Sampling was limited to blood, and TCR repertoires in tissue likely differ from TCR repertoires in blood. Rarefaction of sorted-subset datasets indicated incomplete sequencing despite the large sequencing depth. Compared with non-shared clonotypes, clonotypes shared by all four sorted-subset donors had higher generation probabilities. Because the study included a small number of donors, the genetic and exposure-history diversity represented was limited.

Using the deep immunoSEQ assay, multiplex PCR amplified TCR CDR3 regions from genomic DNA. Extracted genomic DNA from each cell subset was spread evenly across all wells of several immunoSEQ 96-well plates, with each plate serving as a replicate. Each replicate PCR for sorted subsets received about 0.2 ug genomic DNA, equal to around 32,000 T cell genomes. Purified libraries were quantified with a Qubit 3.0 fluorometer, sized on a Bioanalyzer 2100, and re-quantified with the KAPA Library Quantification kit. Every immunoSEQ 96-well plate was sequenced on a separate single-read 150-cycle Illumina NextSeq 550 flow cell. As for the original processing: Because the immunoSEQ output held only junctional sequences and lacked quality scores, the filtering could not match the filtering applied to full-length reads. Sequences were annotated with PyIR, a Python wrapper for IgBLAST v1.9, and V/J genes and CDR3 were assigned using IMGT germline references. Any read was removed if the V/J assignment was weak (E-value above 1e-6), the CDR3 was missing, or the read contained stop codons, out-of-frame junctions, or ambiguous translated residues. V3J clonotypes were defined as sequences sharing an identical inferred V gene, J gene, and CDR3 amino acid sequence. The percentage overlap between two repertoires was calculated by dividing the number of shared unique clonotypes by the size of the smaller repertoire. Repertoire richness was assessed with RTK rarefaction, the Chao1 estimator, and Recon v2.1 estimates of unobserved clonotypes. OLGA was used to compute generation probabilities for all TCRbeta clonotypes that the gDNA method yielded from a few donors. TCRdb provides this immuneACCESS table in a form limited to in-frame rearrangements. Some clones are lacking; in checked studies, under half of them reflect an unresolved V gene, and why the rest are absent is not known. The V and J calls and clone size are taken from that table; D and trimming were inferred from the DNA. Counted in this sample were around 370,000 clones; about 96% of them appeared once. The ten largest clones take up around 0.29% of the sample.

The germline V gene (reference sequence) yields MNHEY for CDR1 and SMNVEV for CDR2. The CDR3, cysteine through phenylalanine, is 15 amino acids long. Only CDR3 DNA is held: 45 bases, read in frame from base 1. A distance of 20 bases separates the germline ends of V and J, which lose 1 base and 11 bases respectively. The donors were healthy, HIV-negative adults with no recently reported acute infections or vaccinations. Every donor was a Caucasian adult residing in Nashville, Tennessee, USA. CD8 memory samples consisted of magnetically selected CD45RO+ cells combined with CCR7-negative CD45RA+ effector memory (TemRA) cells. Blood was obtained by leukapheresis, after which PBMCs were separated by Ficoll-Histopaque density gradient centrifugation and cryopreserved in liquid nitrogen vapor phase. Purity and quantity of every magnetically sorted T cell population were checked by analytical flow cytometry. Genomic DNA was isolated from every sorted fraction and measured by UV absorbance on a Nanodrop 2000c.

This clone showed up just once. Its recognized antigen is unknown. No base quality information exists; no much larger clone differs at one position. The receptor was isolated from a man in his thirties or forties in good health. Sequencing was performed on memory CD8+ T cells sorted from blood. This specimen's cell subset or site label, per the study, means: CD45RO+ cells pooled with CCR7-negative TemRA cells. The V gene is TRBV27 and the J gene is TRBJ1-2, with no confidently assigned D gene. The DNA sequence is TGTGCCAGCAGTTTATGGGCTGGGCAGGCCGGGGAATACACCTTC. It specifies CASSLWAGQAGEYTF.